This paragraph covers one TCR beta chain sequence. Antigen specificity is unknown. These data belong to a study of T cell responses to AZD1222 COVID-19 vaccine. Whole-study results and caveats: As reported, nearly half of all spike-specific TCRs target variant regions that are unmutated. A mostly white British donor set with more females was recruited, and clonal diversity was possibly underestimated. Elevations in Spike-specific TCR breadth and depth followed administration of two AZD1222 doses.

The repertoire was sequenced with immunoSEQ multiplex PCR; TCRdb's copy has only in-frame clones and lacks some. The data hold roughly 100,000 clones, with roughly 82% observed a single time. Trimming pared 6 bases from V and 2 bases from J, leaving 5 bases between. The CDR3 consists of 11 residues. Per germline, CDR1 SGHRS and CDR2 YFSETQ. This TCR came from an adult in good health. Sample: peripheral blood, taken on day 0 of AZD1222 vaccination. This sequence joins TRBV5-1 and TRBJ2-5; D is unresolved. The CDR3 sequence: CASTQQETQYF. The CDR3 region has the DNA TGCGCCAGCACCCAGCAAGAGACCCAGTACTTC.